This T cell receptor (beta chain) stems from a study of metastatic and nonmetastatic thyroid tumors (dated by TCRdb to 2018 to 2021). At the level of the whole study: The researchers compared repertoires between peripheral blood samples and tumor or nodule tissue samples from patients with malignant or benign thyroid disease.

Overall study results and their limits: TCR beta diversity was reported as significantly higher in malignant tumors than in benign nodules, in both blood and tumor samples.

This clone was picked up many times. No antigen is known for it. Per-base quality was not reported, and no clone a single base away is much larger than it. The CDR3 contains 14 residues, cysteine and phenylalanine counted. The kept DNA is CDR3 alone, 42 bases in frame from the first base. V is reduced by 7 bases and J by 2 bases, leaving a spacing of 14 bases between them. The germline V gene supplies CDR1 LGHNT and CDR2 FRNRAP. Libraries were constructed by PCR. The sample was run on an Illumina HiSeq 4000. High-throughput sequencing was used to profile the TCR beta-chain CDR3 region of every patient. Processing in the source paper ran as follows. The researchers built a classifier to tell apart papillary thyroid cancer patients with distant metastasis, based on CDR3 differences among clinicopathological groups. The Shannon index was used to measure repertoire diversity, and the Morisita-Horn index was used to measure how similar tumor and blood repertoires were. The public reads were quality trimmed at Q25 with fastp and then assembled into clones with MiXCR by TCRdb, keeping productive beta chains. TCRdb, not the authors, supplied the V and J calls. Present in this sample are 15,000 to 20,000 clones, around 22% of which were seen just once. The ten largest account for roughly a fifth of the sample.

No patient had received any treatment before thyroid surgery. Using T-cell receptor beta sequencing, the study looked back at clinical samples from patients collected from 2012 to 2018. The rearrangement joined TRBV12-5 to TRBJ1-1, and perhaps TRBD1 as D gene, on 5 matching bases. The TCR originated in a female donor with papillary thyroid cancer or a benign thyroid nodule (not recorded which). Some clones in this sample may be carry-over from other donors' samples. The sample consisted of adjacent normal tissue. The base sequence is TGTGCTAGTGCCTTAGACAGCCTAAACACTGAAGCTTTCTTT. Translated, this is CASALDSLNTEAFF. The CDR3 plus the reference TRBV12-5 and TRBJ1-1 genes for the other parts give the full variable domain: DARVTQTPRHKVTEMGQEVTMRCQPILGHNTVFWYRQTMMQGLELLAYFRNRAPLDDSGMPKDRFSAEMPDATLATLKIQPSEPRDSAVYFCASALDSLNTEAFFGQGTRLTVV.